Listed here are 24 T cell receptor beta chains from one sample, sequenced in a study of cytomegalovirus exposure and HLA in healthy donors. TCRdb's table, derived via immunoSEQ multiplex PCR, lists solely in-frame clones and lacks some. The table shows around 120,000 clones, with approximately 90% occurring only once. Sequenced material: PBMCs. The receptors were sampled from a man in his late teens or twenties in good health and CMV-seronegative.

The sample holds one count of this clone. The genes are TRBV10-3 and TRBJ2-7, with D possibly matching TRBD1 (6 bases). Germline V gives CDR1 ENHRY, CDR2 SYGVKD. This CDR3 is built from 14 residues. Trimming took 8 bases from V and 2 from J, leaving 16 bases between them. This chain's CDR3 is CAIGSRDNAYEQYF. In nucleotides, the CDR3 is TGTGCCATCGGTTCCCGGGACAACGCCTACGAGCAGTACTTC.

The chain joins TRBV11-2 to TRBJ2-1, with TRBD2 matching over 8 bases. Germline-derived CDR1 and CDR2 are SGHAT and FQNNGV. J gave up 8 bases and V 7 bases, and 16 bases lay outside the gene matches. The CDR3 contains 16 residues. The CDR3 spells CASMLYWRGAGYEQFF. The CDR3 coding sequence is TGTGCCAGCATGCTTTACTGGCGGGGGGCCGGCTATGAGCAGTTCTTC.

This clone was recorded only once. This sequence joins TRBV19 and TRBJ2-7, with D perhaps TRBD1 (6 bases). In germline, CDR1 is LNHDA, CDR2 SQIVND (reference sequence). V was clipped by 5 bases and J by 6 bases, with 11 bases between them. This CDR3 has 12 residues. In DNA form, the CDR3 reads TGTGCCAGTAGTGACCAGGGGCGCGAGCAGTACTTC. This encodes CASSDQGREQYF.

The genes are TRBV28 and TRBJ2-2; the D is unclear. The CDR3 length is 14 residues. The V gene lost 10 bases and the J gene lost 9 bases, with 21 bases spanning the gap. Germline V gene data show CDR1 as MDHEN and CDR2 as SYDVKM. The CDR3 region is CATKPPGPYWELFF. In nucleotides, the CDR3 is TGTGCCACCAAACCCCCAGGTCCCTACTGGGAGCTGTTTTTT. The complete variable domain, with remaining parts taken from reference TRBV28 and TRBJ2-2, reads DVKVTQSSRYLVKRTGEKVFLECVQDMDHENMFWYRQDPGLGLRLIYFSYDVKMKEKGDIPEGYSVSREKKERFSLILESASTNQTSMYLCATKPPGPYWELFFGEGSRLTVL.

This rearrangement joins TRBV10-1 to TRBJ2-2; a possible D gene is TRBD1 (5 bases). V lost 5 bases, J lost 7 bases, and 11 bases lay in between. This CDR3 has 13 residues. CDR1 and CDR2 (germline): WNHNN, SYGVQD (reference sequence). The CDR3 sequence: CASSTRVNGELFF. The CDR3 region has the DNA TGCGCCAGCAGTACCAGGGTTAACGGGGAGCTGTTTTTT.

In DNA form, the CDR3 reads TGTGCCAGCAGTTTATTGGGGGGTCGGGGCTACACCTTC. Its protein product is CASSLLGGRGYTF. The chain joins TRBV28 to TRBJ1-2, with D maybe TRBD1 (5 bases). Germline V CDR1 and CDR2: MDHEN, SYDVKM. V was pared by 1 base and J by 8 bases, with 11 bases between. This CDR3 is 13 amino acids long.

This chain links TRBV7-8 with TRBJ2-2; D perhaps matches TRBD2 (6 bases). Germline CDR1 is SGHVS and CDR2 is FQNEAQ. The CDR3 has 16 amino acids. The V and J ends lost 2 bases and 6 bases respectively, with 16 bases between them. The CDR3 region has the DNA TGTGCCAGCAGCTTATTCCGGGAGCCCTCTTCCGGGGAGCTGTTTTTT. It codes for CASSLFREPSSGELFF.

This clone was seen a single time. This sequence joins TRBV18 and TRBJ2-1; 9 positions match TRBD2. The V gene end was trimmed by 5 bases and the J gene end by 4 bases; junction bases not matched to a gene: 6. This CDR3 spans 15 amino acids. Looked up from germline, CDR1 is KGHSH and CDR2 is LQKENI. The CDR3 nucleotides read TGTGCCAGCTCATCAGCGGGAGGATCTTACAATGAGCAGTTCTTC. It yields the protein CASSSAGGSYNEQFF.

The chain combines TRBV5-1 with TRBJ2-2; TRBD2 matches 9 bases. J lost 6 bases, V lost 10 bases, and 10 bases had no gene match. The CDR3 consists of 14 residues. Germline V gene lookup returns CDR1 SGHRS and CDR2 YFSETQ. Here the CDR3 DNA reads TGCGCCGGCGCTAGCGGGAACCCCCCCGGGGAGCTGTTTTTT. Encoded protein: CAGASGNPPGELFF.

The rearrangement links TRBV11-2 to TRBJ2-3; 9 nucleotides line up with TRBD1. This CDR3 is 16 amino acids long. Per germline, CDR1 SGHAT and CDR2 FQNNGV. V lost 5 bases and J lost 3; bases outside the gene matches: 9. The chain's CDR3 is CASSPQGQGRTDTQYF. In DNA form, the CDR3 reads TGTGCCAGCAGCCCTCAAGGACAGGGGAGGACAGATACGCAGTATTTT. The variable domain in full, with the rest retrieved from reference TRBV11-2 and TRBJ2-3, is EAGVAQSPRYKIIEKRQSVAFWCNPISGHATLYWYQQILGQGPKLLIQFQNNGVVDDSQLPKDRFSAERLKGVDSTLKIQPAKLEDSAVYLCASSPQGQGRTDTQYFGPGTRLTVL.

This clone was seen more than once but under ten times. The V gene is TRBV6-6, the J gene TRBJ2-1; 9 bases are a match to TRBD1. Germline CDR1 reads MNHNY; CDR2 reads SVGAGI (reference sequence). The CDR3 contains 15 residues. Germline trimming cut 6 bases from V and 4 bases from J; bases unmatched to any gene: 7. This CDR3 is CASSTPGQGYNEQFF. The CDR3 bases are TGTGCCAGCAGCACCCCGGGACAGGGTTACAATGAGCAGTTCTTC.

This clone was seen a handful of times. The chain uses TRBV7-9 and TRBJ2-1, with D maybe TRBD1 (6 bases). The V and J ends lost 9 bases and 5 bases respectively, with 14 bases between them. The CDR3 covers 13 residues. From germline, CDR1 is SEHNR and CDR2 FQNEAQ (reference sequence). The CDR3 DNA is TGTGCCAGAGAGGACAGCTTGGACAATGAGCAGTTCTTC. Its translation is CAREDSLDNEQFF.

The chain combines TRBV4-1 with TRBJ2-3; D gene uncertain. Germline V gene lookup returns CDR1 MGHRA and CDR2 YSYEKL. The CDR3 runs to 14 residues. V was clipped by 0 bases and J by 4 bases, with 8 bases between them. The CDR3 loop is CASSQDVAADTQYF. In DNA, the CDR3 is TGCGCCAGCAGCCAAGACGTTGCGGCAGATACGCAGTATTTT.

V gene TRBV5-1 combines with J gene TRBJ2-3; 11 bases map to TRBD2. The CDR3 runs 17 residues. Germline V gives CDR1 SGHRS, CDR2 YFSETQ. The J segment lost 6 bases and the V segment lost 0 bases, leaving 9 bases of the junction unmatched. The CDR3 DNA reads TGCGCCAGCAGCTTGGGACGGACTAGCGGGCTTGGGGATACGCAGTATTTT. This gives the protein CASSLGRTSGLGDTQYF.

The V gene is TRBV4-3, the J gene TRBJ1-2, with 8 positions matching TRBD1. The V and J ends lost 4 bases and 4 bases, in that order; junction bases with no gene match: 14. This CDR3 has 17 residues. CDR1 and CDR2 (germline): LGHNA, YSLEER. For the CDR3, the DNA is TGCGCCAGCAGCCTGCAAAAATATAGGACAGGGCTCTATGGCTACACCTTC. Translated, it gives CASSLQKYRTGLYGYTF.

Turning to this clone: This specimen includes other DNA sequences encoding the same CDR3. The J gene is TRBJ1-5, the V gene TRBV30; D is uncertain. This CDR3 region has 15 residues. Germline V gene sequence: CDR1 GTSNPN, CDR2 SVGIG (reference sequence). The germline V and J ends were trimmed by 0 bases and 0 bases, with 9 bases remaining between them. The CDR3 loop is CAWSVGDYSNQPQHF. The DNA for the CDR3 is TGTGCCTGGAGTGTAGGCGACTATAGCAATCAGCCCCAGCATTTT. Complete variable domain (other parts from reference TRBV30 and TRBJ1-5): SQTIHQWPATLVQPVGSPLSLECTVEGTSNPNLYWYRQAAGRGLQLLFYSVGIGQISSEVPQNLSASRPQDRQFILSSKKLLLSDSGFYLCAWSVGDYSNQPQHFGDGTRLSIL.

V is TRBV14 and J is TRBJ1-2; D gene uncertain. Deletions cut 4 bases from V and 0 bases from J, with 12 bases between. The germline V gene has CDR1 SGHDN and CDR2 FVKESK. The CDR3 has 15 residues. CDR3 loop: CASSLKSGTNYGYTF. The CDR3 nucleotides are TGTGCCAGCAGCCTGAAATCAGGAACTAACTATGGCTACACCTTC.

The rearrangement links TRBV11-2 to TRBJ2-3, with D possibly TRBD1 on 6 matching bases. Germline assignment: CDR1 SGHAT and CDR2 FQNNGV. Trimming shortened V by 2 bases and J by 3 bases, and 12 bases separated the two germline ends. The CDR3 loop spans 15 amino acids. The DNA for the CDR3 is TGTGCCAGCAGCTTAAGCAGGGGAACGACAGATACGCAGTATTTT. Protein: CASSLSRGTTDTQYF.

CDR3 sequence reads: CASSLEAQGYNEQFF. The CDR3 DNA is TGTGCCAGCAGCTTAGAGGCGCAGGGCTACAATGAGCAGTTCTTC. This sequence joins TRBV7-2 and TRBJ2-1, with D maybe TRBD1 (5 bases). V lost 1 base to trimming and J lost 3 bases, with 10 bases between them. Germline V CDR1 and CDR2: SGHTA, FQGNSA. The CDR3 covers 15 residues.

The chain combines TRBV19 with TRBJ2-7; 7 bases map to TRBD1. V lost 2 bases and J lost 3; bases outside the gene matches: 7. Germline values: CDR1 LNHDA, CDR2 SQIVND (reference sequence). The CDR3 consists of 15 residues. The CDR3 here is CASSISETGNYEQYF. CDR3 in DNA: TGTGCCAGTAGTATATCCGAGACAGGGAACTACGAGCAGTACTTC.

The gene calls are TRBV5-1 and TRBJ2-1; perhaps TRBD2 as D (6 bases). The germline CDR1 and CDR2 sequences are SGHRS and YFSETQ. CDR3 length: 14 residues. The V gene lost 4 bases and the J gene lost 10 bases, with 18 bases spanning the gap. CDR3 loop: CASSARIGGREQFF. CDR3 nucleotide sequence: TGCGCCAGCAGCGCCCGGATCGGAGGGAGGGAGCAGTTCTTC. Complete variable domain (other parts from reference TRBV5-1 and TRBJ2-1): KAGVTQTPRYLIKTRGQQVTLSCSPISGHRSVSWYQQTPGQGLQFLFEYFSETQRNKGNFPGRFSGRQFSNSRSEMNVSTLELGDSALYLCASSARIGGREQFFGPGTRLTVL.

The chain has TRBV19 and TRBJ2-7; 8 bases match TRBD2. Germline trimming cut 7 bases from V and 5 bases from J; bases unmatched to any gene: 13. Germline-derived CDR1 and CDR2 are LNHDA and SQIVND (reference sequence). The CDR3 has 15 residues. CDR3 nucleotides: TGTGCCAGTACCCCCCCGGGAGGGGAGATCCACGAGCAGTACTTC. Its protein product is CASTPPGGEIHEQYF.

This clone was seen only a few times. The V call is TRBV4-1, the J call TRBJ1-5, with TRBD1 as a possible D gene (6 bases). Germline V CDR1 and CDR2: MGHRA, YSYEKL. This CDR3 spans 16 amino acids. The V gene lost 0 bases and the J gene lost 0 bases, with 9 bases spanning the gap. This chain's CDR3 is CASSQDAGVSNQPQHF. Here the CDR3 DNA reads TGCGCCAGCAGCCAAGATGCAGGGGTTAGCAATCAGCCCCAGCATTTT.

The J gene is TRBJ2-1, the V gene TRBV6-5; tentatively, D is TRBD1 (7 bases). This CDR3 is 12 amino acids long. Trimming shortened V by 5 bases and J by 6 bases, and 8 bases separated the two germline ends. Germline CDR1 is MNHEY and CDR2 is SVGAGI. The CDR3 region is CASSQGGNEQFF. For the CDR3, the DNA is TGTGCCAGCAGTCAGGGGGGCAATGAGCAGTTCTTC.